This T cell receptor (beta chain) comes out of a study of CD8 T cells in ankylosing spondylitis. Libraries for TCR beta were made by quantitative 5'-RACE with molecular barcodes. TCRdb passed the 5' RACE reads through MiXCR, listing each CDR3 protein once. Altogether about 240,000 distinct CDR3 sequences are present, approximately 9% being singletons, with the ten largest covering 6.5% to 7%. The V gene's germline CDR1 is SGHVS and CDR2 FQNEAQ. The CDR3 totals 16 residues. Trimming at V came to 3 bases and at J to 2 bases, leaving 8 bases not matched to a gene. Findings and caveats of the study: Disease-linked clones reportedly showed significant enrichment in matched ankylosing spondylitis synovial fluid.

Many counts were recorded for this clonotype. Its antigen is not known. The sequencing input was blood, either unsorted or a sorted T cell fraction (not recorded which). V gene TRBV7-8 combines with J gene TRBJ2-5; 8 bases agree with TRBD1. The TCR originated in a male donor with ankylosing spondylitis or in good health (not recorded which). CDR3 sequence: CASSLYGQGLQETQYF. CDR3 bases: TGTGCCAGCAGCTTGTACGGACAGGGATTACAAGAGACCCAGTACTTC.